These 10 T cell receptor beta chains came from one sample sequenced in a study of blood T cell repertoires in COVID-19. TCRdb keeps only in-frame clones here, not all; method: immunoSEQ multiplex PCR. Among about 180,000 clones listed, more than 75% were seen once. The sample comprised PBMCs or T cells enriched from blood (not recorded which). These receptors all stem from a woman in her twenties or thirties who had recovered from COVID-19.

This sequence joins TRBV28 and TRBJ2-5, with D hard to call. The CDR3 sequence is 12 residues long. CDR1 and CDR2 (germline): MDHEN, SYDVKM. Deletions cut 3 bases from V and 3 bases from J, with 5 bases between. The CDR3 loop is CASSFLEETQYF. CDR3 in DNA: TGTGCCAGCAGTTTCCTCGAAGAGACCCAGTACTTC.

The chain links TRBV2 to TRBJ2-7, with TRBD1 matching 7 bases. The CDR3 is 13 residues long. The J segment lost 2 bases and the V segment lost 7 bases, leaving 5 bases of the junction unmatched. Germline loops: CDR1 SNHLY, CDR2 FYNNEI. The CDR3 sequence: CASTTGTAYEQYF. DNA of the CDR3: TGTGCCAGCACGACCGGGACAGCCTACGAGCAGTACTTC.

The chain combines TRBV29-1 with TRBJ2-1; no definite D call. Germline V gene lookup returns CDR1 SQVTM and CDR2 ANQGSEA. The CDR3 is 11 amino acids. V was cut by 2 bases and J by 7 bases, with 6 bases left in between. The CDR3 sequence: CSVERFNEQFF. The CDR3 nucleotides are TGCAGCGTTGAACGGTTTAATGAGCAGTTCTTC.

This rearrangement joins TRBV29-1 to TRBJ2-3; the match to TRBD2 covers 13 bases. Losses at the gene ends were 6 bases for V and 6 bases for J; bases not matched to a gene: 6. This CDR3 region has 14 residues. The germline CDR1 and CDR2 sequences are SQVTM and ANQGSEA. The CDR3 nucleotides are TGCAGCGTGACACTAGCGGGAGGGCAGGATACGCAGTATTTT. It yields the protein CSVTLAGGQDTQYF.

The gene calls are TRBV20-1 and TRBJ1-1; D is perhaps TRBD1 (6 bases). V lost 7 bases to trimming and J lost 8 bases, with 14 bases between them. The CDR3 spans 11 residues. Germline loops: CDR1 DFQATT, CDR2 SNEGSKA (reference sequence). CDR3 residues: CSGTGFAEAFF. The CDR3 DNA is TGCAGTGGTACAGGGTTCGCGGAAGCTTTCTTT.

The CDR3 is CASSEASDRAPEAFF. The CDR3 DNA sequence: TGTGCCAGCAGTGAAGCTTCGGACAGGGCCCCTGAAGCTTTCTTT. This rearrangement joins TRBV2 to TRBJ1-1; TRBD1 agrees at 8 bases. The germline CDR1 and CDR2 sequences are SNHLY and FYNNEI. The V gene end was trimmed by 0 bases and the J gene end by 6 bases; junction bases not matched to a gene: 6. This CDR3 comprises 15 residues.

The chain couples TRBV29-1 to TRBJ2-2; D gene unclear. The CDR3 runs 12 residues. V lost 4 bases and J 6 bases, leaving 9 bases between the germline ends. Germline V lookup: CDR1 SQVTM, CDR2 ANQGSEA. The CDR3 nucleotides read TGCAGCGTTGGAACTTACGCCGGGGAGCTGTTTTTT. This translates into CSVGTYAGELFF.

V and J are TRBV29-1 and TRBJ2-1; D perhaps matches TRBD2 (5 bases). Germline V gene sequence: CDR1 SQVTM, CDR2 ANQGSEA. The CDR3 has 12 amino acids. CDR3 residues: CRAGVTGDEQFF. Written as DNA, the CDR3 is TGCAGAGCTGGGGTCACCGGGGATGAGCAGTTCTTC.

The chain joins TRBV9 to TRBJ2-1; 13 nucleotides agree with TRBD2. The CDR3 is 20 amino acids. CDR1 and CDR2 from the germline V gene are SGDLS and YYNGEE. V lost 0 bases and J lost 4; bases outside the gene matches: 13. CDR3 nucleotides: TGTGCCAGCAGCGTAGAAGGGTGGGGACCGACTAGCGGGAGGTACAATGAGCAGTTCTTC. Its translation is CASSVEGWGPTSGRYNEQFF.

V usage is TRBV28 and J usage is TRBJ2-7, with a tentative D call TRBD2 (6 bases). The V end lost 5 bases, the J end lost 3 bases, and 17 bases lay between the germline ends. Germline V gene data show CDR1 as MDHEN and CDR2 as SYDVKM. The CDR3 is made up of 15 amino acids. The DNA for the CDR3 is TGTGCCAGCAGTCATCCGGAGGGCCGTAGCTACGAGCAGTACTTC. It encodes CASSHPEGRSYEQYF.